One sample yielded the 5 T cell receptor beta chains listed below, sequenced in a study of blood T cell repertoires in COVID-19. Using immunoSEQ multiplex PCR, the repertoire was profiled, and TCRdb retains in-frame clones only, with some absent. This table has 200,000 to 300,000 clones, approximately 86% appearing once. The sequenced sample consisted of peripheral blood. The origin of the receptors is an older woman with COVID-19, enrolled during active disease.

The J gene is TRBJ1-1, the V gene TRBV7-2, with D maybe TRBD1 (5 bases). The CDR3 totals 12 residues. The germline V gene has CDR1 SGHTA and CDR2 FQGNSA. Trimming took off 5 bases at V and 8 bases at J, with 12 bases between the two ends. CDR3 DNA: TGTGCCAGCAGCCCCTCAAGGACAGAAGCTTTCTTT. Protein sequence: CASSPSRTEAFF.

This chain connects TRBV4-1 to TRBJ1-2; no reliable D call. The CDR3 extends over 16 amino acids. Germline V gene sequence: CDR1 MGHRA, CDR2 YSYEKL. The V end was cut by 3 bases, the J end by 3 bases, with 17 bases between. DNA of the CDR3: TGCGCCAGCAGCCATTATCTCGGGAGATCGGACTATGGCTACACCTTC. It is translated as CASSHYLGRSDYGYTF.

The CDR3 region has the DNA TGTGCCAGCTCCCGACTAGCGGGAGGGCCAATTGGCACAGATACGCAGTATTTT. It is translated as CASSRLAGGPIGTDTQYF. The rearrangement uses TRBV18 and TRBJ2-3, with 14 bases identical to TRBD2. The germline V gene encodes CDR1 KGHSH and CDR2 LQKENI. V lost 6 bases to trimming and J lost 1 base; unmatched junction nucleotides: 9. CDR3 length: 18 amino acids.

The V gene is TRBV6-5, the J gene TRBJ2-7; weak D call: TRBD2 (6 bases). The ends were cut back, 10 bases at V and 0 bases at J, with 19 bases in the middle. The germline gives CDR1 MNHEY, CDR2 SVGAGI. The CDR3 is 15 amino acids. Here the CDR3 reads CAIGSWASASYEQYF. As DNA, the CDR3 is TGTGCCATCGGATCTTGGGCTAGCGCCTCCTACGAGCAGTACTTC.

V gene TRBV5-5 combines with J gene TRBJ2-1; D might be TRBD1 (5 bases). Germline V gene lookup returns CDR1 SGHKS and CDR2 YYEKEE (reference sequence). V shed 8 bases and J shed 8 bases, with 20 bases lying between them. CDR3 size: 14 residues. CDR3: CASELGSPRDEQFF. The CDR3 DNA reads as TGTGCCAGTGAGCTAGGTAGCCCCAGGGATGAGCAGTTCTTC.